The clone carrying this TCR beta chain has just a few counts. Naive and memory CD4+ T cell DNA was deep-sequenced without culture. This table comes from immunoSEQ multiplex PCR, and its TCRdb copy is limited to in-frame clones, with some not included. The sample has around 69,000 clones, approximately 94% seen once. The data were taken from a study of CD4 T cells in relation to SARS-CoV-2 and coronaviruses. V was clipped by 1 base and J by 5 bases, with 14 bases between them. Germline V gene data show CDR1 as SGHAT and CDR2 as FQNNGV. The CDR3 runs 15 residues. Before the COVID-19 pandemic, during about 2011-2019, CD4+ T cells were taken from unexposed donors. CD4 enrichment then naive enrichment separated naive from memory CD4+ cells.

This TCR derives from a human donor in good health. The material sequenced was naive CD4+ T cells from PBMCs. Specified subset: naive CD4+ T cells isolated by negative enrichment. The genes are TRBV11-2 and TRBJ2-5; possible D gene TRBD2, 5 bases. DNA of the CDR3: TGTGCCAGCAGCTTAGGATCCTCGGGGTGGGAGACCCAGTACTTC. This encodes CASSLGSSGWETQYF.